The present TCR beta chain was sequenced within a study of blood T cell repertoires in COVID-19. Turning to the study itself: COVID-19 samples from acute and convalescent phases originated in the United States, Italy and Spain.

Cohort 3 recovered donors had two negative PCRs, clearance, or symptom resolution. Germline assignment: CDR1 MNHEY and CDR2 SVGAGI. V lost 4 bases and J 6 bases, leaving 15 bases between the germline ends. The CDR3 extends over 14 amino acids. Per the original methods: Estimated nucleated cell counts came from reference gene primer amplification. The repertoire was sequenced with immunoSEQ multiplex PCR; TCRdb's copy has only in-frame clones and lacks some. That table supplies the V and J calls and clone size; D and trimming were determined from the DNA. The table shows 280,000 or so clones, with approximately 85% occurring only once.

The rearrangement uses TRBV6-5 and TRBJ1-1, with a weak D call TRBD1 (6 bases). The receptor's source is a man aged 30 to 45 who had recovered from COVID-19. The sample taken for sequencing was PBMCs or T cells enriched from blood (not recorded which). CDR3 in DNA: TGTGCCAGCAGTTCGCTTAGCAGGGGACCTGAAGCTTTCTTT. It is translated as CASSSLSRGPEAFF.